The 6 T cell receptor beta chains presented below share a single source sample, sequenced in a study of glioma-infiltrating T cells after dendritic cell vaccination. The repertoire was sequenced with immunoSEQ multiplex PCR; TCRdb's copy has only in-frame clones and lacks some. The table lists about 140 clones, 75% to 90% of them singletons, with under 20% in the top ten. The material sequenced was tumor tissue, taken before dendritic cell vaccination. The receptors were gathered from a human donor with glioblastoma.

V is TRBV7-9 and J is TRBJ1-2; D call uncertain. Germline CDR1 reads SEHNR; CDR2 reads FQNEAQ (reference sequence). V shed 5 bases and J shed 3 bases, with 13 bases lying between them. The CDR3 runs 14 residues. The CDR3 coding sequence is TGTGCCAGCAGCCCCCCCTGGGGAGACTATGGCTACACCTTC. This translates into CASSPPWGDYGYTF.

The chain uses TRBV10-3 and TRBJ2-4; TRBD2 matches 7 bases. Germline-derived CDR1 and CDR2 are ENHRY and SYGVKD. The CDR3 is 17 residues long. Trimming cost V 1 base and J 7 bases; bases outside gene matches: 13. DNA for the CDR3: TGTGCCATCAGTGAGTACTTGCGGGAGTTGGAGGGGAACATTCAGTACTTC. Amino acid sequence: CAISEYLRELEGNIQYF.

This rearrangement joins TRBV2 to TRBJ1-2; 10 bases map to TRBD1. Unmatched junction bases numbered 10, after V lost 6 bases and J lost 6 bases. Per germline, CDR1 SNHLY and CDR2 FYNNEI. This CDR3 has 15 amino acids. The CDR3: CASSKFGTGVDGYTF. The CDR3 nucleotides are TGTGCCAGCAGCAAATTCGGGACAGGGGTAGATGGCTACACCTTC. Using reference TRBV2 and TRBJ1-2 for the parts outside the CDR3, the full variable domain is EPEVTQTPSHQVTQMGQEVILRCVPISNHLYFYWYRQILGQKVEFLVSFYNNEISEKSEIFDDQFSVERPDGSNFTLKIRSTKLEDSAMYFCASSKFGTGVDGYTFGSGTRLTVV.

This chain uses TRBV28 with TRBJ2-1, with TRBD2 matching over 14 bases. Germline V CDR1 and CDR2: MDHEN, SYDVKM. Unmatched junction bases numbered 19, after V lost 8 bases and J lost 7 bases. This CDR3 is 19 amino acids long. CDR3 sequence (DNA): TGTGCCAGCGATTTGAGTAGCGTAGGGACTAGCGGGAGAAGGAATGAGCAGTTCTTC. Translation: CASDLSSVGTSGRRNEQFF.

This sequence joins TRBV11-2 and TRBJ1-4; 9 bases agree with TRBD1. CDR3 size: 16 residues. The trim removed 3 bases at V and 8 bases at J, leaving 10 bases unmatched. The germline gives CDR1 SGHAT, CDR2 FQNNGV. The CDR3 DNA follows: TGTGCCAGCAGCTTCTCCAACAGGGGGCTAGACGAAAAACTGTTTTTT. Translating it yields CASSFSNRGLDEKLFF.

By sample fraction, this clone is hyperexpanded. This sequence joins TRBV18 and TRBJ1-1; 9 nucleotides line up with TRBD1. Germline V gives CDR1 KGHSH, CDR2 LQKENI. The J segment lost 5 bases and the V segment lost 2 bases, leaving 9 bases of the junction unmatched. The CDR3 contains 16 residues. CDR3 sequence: CASSPGTGRAGTEAFF. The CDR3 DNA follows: TGTGCCAGCTCACCAGGGACAGGGAGAGCGGGGACTGAAGCTTTCTTT.